This T cell receptor beta chain was observed in a study of T and B cells in COVID-19 patients. Study-wide background: Most recovered patients had mild to moderate COVID-19 treated as outpatients. Nine tenths of the roughly 20 active-infection patients had comorbidities associated with unfavorable COVID-19 outcome.

Blood genomic DNA input for TRB amplification was roughly 220-500 ng. By frequency in the sample, this clonotype is medium-sized. Its antigen is still unknown. Germline CDR1 MNHEY, CDR2 SVGAGI. V lost 6 bases, J lost 0 bases, and 3 bases lay in between. The CDR3 extends over 11 amino acids. The study's findings and limits: In COVID-19 patients, T cell receptor beta variable and joining gene use was reportedly strongly skewed. Sorted SARS-CoV-2-responsive or tetramer+ T cells and CD4+, regulatory and CD8+ subsets were not yet sequenced.

TRB rearrangements were amplified by multiplex PCR with BIOMED2 TRB-A/B primers. TCRdb analysed the multiplex PCR reads with MiXCR anew, one entry per CDR3 protein. Of some 13,000 distinct CDR3 sequences listed, roughly 23% are singletons. The sequencing sample was made of blood. The gene calls are TRBV6-5 and TRBJ2-7; D gene unclear. The source is a human donor who had recovered from COVID-19. The DNA of the CDR3 is TGTGCCAGCAGGAGCTCCTACGAGCAGTACTTC. Protein: CASRSSYEQYF.